These 10 T cell receptor beta chains share one sample of origin, sequenced in a study of blood T cell repertoires in COVID-19. The table came from immunoSEQ multiplex PCR; TCRdb's copy has only in-frame clones and leaves some out. This sample has under 300,000 clones, with approximately 91% found just once. Sequenced input: PBMCs or T cells enriched from blood (not recorded which). The receptor set was obtained from a middle-aged woman with acute COVID-19.

This clone was recorded once. The CDR3 nucleotides read TGTGCCAGCAGCTCCGGACTAGCGGGAGGACTCTACGAGCAGTACTTC. This codes for CASSSGLAGGLYEQYF. The chain carries TRBV21-1 and TRBJ2-7; the table's D call, TRBD2, was not checked against the DNA. TRBV21-1 is an annotated pseudogene. This CDR3 region has 16 residues.

The chain employs TRBV18 and TRBJ1-1; a possible D gene is TRBD1 (5 bases). The germline CDR1 and CDR2 sequences are KGHSH and LQKENI. The CDR3 runs to 13 residues. V was shortened by 5 bases and J by 1 base, with 8 bases between the two germline ends. CDR3 bases: TGTGCCAGCTCAAAGACAGAGAACACTGAAGCTTTCTTT. It codes for CASSKTENTEAFF.

This rearrangement joins TRBV13 to TRBJ2-7; D is unclear. The CDR3 spans 11 residues. Germline V gives CDR1 PRHDT, CDR2 FYEKMQ (reference sequence). Trimming cost V 5 bases and J 3 bases, with 5 bases left between them. The CDR3 DNA follows: TGTGCCAGCAGCCAACTCTACGAGCAGTACTTC. This translates into CASSQLYEQYF.

This clone was found once. The rearrangement uses TRBV5-5 and TRBJ1-3, with 7 bases matching TRBD1. This CDR3 has 14 residues. Unmatched junction bases numbered 4, after V lost 3 bases and J lost 4 bases. CDR1 SGHKS and CDR2 YYEKEE come from the germline V gene (reference sequence). The chain's CDR3 is CASSSDRIGNTIYF. In DNA form, the CDR3 reads TGTGCCAGCAGCTCGGACAGGATAGGAAACACCATATATTTT.

Comment on this clone: This sample includes further DNA sequences coding for the same CDR3. This chain uses TRBV27 with TRBJ1-2, with D tentatively TRBD1 (5 bases). V dropped 2 bases and J dropped 5 bases, with 9 bases sitting between them. The CDR3 extends over 13 amino acids. CDR1 and CDR2 (germline): MNHEY, SMNVEV (reference sequence). The CDR3 DNA sequence: TGTGCCAGCAGTTTAACCGGGGGATATGGCTACACCTTC. Encoded protein: CASSLTGGYGYTF.

V and J are TRBV6-6 and TRBJ1-2, with a possible D match to TRBD1 (6 bases). The CDR3 contains 15 residues. Germline loops: CDR1 MNHNY, CDR2 SVGAGI (reference sequence). Trimming cost V 5 bases and J 4 bases, with 17 bases left between them. The CDR3 is CASSRTGGAGYGYTF. CDR3 DNA sequence: TGTGCCAGCAGTCGAACTGGGGGCGCCGGCTATGGCTACACCTTC.

The chain has TRBV11-2 and TRBJ1-6; no clear D gene. Germline values: CDR1 SGHAT, CDR2 FQNNGV. V was shortened by 1 base and J by 5 bases, with 18 bases between the two germline ends. CDR3 size: 18 residues. The CDR3 region has the DNA TGTGCCAGCAGCTTAGGTTTTGAGAGGGCCGGCGATAATTCACCCCTCCACTTT. Translated: CASSLGFERAGDNSPLHF.

The CDR3, as DNA: TGTGCCAGCAGCTTGGGGGACAGGCTCTATGGCTACACCTTC. Its protein product is CASSLGDRLYGYTF. This chain links TRBV5-6 with TRBJ1-2, with 8 nucleotides matching TRBD1. The germline V gene encodes CDR1 SGHDT and CDR2 YYEEEE. This CDR3 is 14 amino acids long. V shed 0 bases, J shed 4 bases, and the junction held 2 bases outside the gene matches.

The rearrangement links TRBV5-1 to TRBJ1-1, with D maybe TRBD1 (6 bases). Germline V lookup: CDR1 SGHRS, CDR2 YFSETQ. The CDR3 runs to 13 residues. Between the trimmed V and J ends, which lost 3 bases and 6 bases, there was a span of 12 bases. As DNA, the CDR3 is TGCGCCAGCAGCTCCACAGGGTCCCCTGAAGCTTTCTTT. As protein: CASSSTGSPEAFF.

V and J are TRBV30 and TRBJ2-7; possibly TRBD2 for D (5 bases). The CDR3 spans 13 residues. V was pared by 3 bases and J by 6 bases, with 15 bases between. Germline V gene lookup returns CDR1 GTSNPN and CDR2 SVGIG (reference sequence). The CDR3 bases are TGTGCCTGGAGCGCGGGTGTATCCGCCGAGCAGTACTTC. Its translation is CAWSAGVSAEQYF. The full variable domain, with the rest looked up from reference TRBV30 and TRBJ2-7, is SQTIHQWPATLVQPVGSPLSLECTVEGTSNPNLYWYRQAAGRGLQLLFYSVGIGQISSEVPQNLSASRPQDRQFILSSKKLLLSDSGFYLCAWSAGVSAEQYFGPGTRLTVT.